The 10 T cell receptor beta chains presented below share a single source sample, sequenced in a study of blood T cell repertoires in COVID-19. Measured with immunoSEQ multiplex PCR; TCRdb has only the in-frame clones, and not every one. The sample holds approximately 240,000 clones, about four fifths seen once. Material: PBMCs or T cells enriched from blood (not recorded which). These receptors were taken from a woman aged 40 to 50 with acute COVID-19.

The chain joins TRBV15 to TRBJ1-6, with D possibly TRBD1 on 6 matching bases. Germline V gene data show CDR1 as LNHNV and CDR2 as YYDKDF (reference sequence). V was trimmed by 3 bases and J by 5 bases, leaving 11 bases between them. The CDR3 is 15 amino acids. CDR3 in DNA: TGTGCCACCAGCAGCCGGGACACCGATAATTCACCCCTCCACTTT. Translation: CATSSRDTDNSPLHF.

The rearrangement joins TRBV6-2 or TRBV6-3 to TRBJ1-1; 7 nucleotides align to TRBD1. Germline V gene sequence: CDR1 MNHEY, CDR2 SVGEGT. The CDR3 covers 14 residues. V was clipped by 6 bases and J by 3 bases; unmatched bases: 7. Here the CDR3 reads CASSRQGMDTEAFF. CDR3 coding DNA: TGTGCCAGCAGCCGACAGGGTATGGACACTGAAGCTTTCTTT.

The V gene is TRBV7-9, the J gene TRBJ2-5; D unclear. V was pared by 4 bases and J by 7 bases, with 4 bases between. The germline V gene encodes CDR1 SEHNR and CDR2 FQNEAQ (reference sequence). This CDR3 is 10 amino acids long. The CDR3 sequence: CASSSGTQYF. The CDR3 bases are TGTGCCAGCAGCTCCGGGACCCAGTACTTC.

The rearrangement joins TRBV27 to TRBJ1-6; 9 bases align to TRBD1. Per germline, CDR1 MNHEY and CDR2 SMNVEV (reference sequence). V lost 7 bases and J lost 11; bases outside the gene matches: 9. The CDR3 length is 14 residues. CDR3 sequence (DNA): TGTGCCAGCACGCCGGGACAGGGTTTTCCACCCCTCCACTTT. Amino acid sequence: CASTPGQGFPPLHF.

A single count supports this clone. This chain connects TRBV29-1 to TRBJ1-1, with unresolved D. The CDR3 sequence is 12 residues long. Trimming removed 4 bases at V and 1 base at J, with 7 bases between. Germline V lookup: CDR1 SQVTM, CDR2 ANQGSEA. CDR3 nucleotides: TGCAGCGTTGGCCAGGAGAACACTGAAGCTTTCTTT. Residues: CSVGQENTEAFF.

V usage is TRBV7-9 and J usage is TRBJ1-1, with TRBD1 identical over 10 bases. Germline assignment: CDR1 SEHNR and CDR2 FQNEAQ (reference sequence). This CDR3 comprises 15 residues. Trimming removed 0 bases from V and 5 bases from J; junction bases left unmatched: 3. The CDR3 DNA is TGTGCCAGCAGCTTAGCTGGGACAGGGGTGACTGAAGCTTTCTTT. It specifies CASSLAGTGVTEAFF. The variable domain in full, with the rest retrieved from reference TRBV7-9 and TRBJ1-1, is DTGVSQNPRHKITKRGQNVTFRCDPISEHNRLYWYRQTLGQGPEFLTYFQNEAQLEKSRLLSDRFSAERPKGSFSTLEIQRTEQGDSAMYLCASSLAGTGVTEAFFGQGTRLTVV.

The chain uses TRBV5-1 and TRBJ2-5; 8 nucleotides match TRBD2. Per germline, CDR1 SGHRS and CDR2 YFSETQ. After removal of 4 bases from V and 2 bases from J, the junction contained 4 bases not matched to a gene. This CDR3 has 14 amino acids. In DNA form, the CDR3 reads TGCGCCAGCAGCCTGACTAGCGAGCAAGAGACCCAGTACTTC. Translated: CASSLTSEQETQYF.

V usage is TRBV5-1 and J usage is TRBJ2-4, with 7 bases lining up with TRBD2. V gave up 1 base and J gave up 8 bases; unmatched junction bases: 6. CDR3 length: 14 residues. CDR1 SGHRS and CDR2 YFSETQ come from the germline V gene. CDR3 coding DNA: TGCGCCAGCAGCTTGTCAGGGAGGGAAGACATTCAGTACTTC. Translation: CASSLSGREDIQYF.

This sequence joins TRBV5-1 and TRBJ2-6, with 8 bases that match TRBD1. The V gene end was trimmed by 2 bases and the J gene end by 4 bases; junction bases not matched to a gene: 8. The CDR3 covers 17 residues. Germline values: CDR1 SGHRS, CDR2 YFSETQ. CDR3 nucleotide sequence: TGCGCCAGCAGCTTCGGGACAGGCCGGGAAGGGGCCAACGTCCTGACTTTC. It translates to CASSFGTGREGANVLTF.

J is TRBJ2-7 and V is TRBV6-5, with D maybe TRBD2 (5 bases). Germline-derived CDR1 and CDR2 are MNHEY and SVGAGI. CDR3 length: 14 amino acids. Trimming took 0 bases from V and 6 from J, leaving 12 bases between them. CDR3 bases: TGTGCCAGCAGTTACTCGACGCGGGTTCGCGAGCAGTACTTC. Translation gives CASSYSTRVREQYF.